A single sample is the source of the 8 T cell receptor beta chains below, sequenced in a study of identical twins. TCRdb processed the 5' RACE reads anew with MiXCR; each CDR3 protein has one entry. Here the sample spans approximately 600,000 distinct CDR3 sequences, roughly 7.1% being singletons. These data also featured in a second study, about yellow fever vaccine responses in identical twins.

Specimen: PBMCs. The receptor set was obtained from a woman younger than 30 in good health.

To note about this clonotype: One end of the junction does not line up with germline, which may come from a read error. The J gene is TRBJ1-6, the V gene TRBV3-1; D gene unclear. The CDR3 runs 15 residues. Looked up from germline, CDR1 is LGHDT and CDR2 is YNNKEL (reference sequence). The CDR3 region is CATSKEAQENSPLHF. The DNA of the CDR3 is TGTGCCACCAGCAAAGAGGCCCAGGAGAATTCACCCCTCCACTTT.

The chain combines TRBV7-8 with TRBJ2-7; TRBD1 aligns across 9 bases. CDR3 size: 15 residues. V trimming: 4 bases; J trimming: 6 bases; junction bases outside the gene matches: 10. In germline, CDR1 is SGHVS, CDR2 FQNEAQ. In DNA, the CDR3 is TGTGCCAGCAGCTCAGGTCCCGGGACAGGGTTCGAGCAGTACTTC. Encoded protein: CASSSGPGTGFEQYF.

The chain employs TRBV27 and TRBJ2-3, with 7 bases fitting TRBD1. The ends lost 6 bases at V and 3 bases at J; junction bases unmatched: 6. Germline V lookup: CDR1 MNHEY, CDR2 SMNVEV (reference sequence). The CDR3 sequence is 14 residues long. The CDR3 loop reads CASRQGGWTDTQYF. The CDR3 bases are TGTGCCAGCAGACAAGGGGGCTGGACAGATACGCAGTATTTT.

J is TRBJ2-7 and V is TRBV3-1; D call uncertain. V lost 0 bases and J lost 7, with 10 bases in between. The CDR3 is 13 residues long. CDR1 is LGHDT and CDR2 is YNNKEL in the germline V gene (reference sequence). This CDR3 reads CASSQDWASEQYF. CDR3 coding DNA: TGTGCCAGCAGCCAAGATTGGGCGAGTGAGCAGTACTTC.

This clonotype was seen more than once but under ten times. The chain couples TRBV14 to TRBJ2-3, with D perhaps matching TRBD1 (5 bases). The germline CDR1 and CDR2 sequences are SGHDN and FVKESK. The germline V and J ends were trimmed by 5 bases and 6 bases, with 15 bases remaining between them. This CDR3 contains 14 residues. The CDR3 DNA reads TGTGCCAGCAGCGCCAGGACAAATTTGGATACGCAGTATTTT. It is translated as CASSARTNLDTQYF. The full variable domain, in which reference TRBV14 and TRBJ2-3 provide the parts outside the CDR3, is EAGVTQFPSHSVIEKGQTVTLRCDPISGHDNLYWYRRVMGKEIKFLLHFVKESKQDESGMPNNRFLAERTGGTYSTLKVQPAELEDSGVYFCASSARTNLDTQYFGPGTRLTVL.

There are many counts of this clonotype. V usage is TRBV20-1 and J usage is TRBJ1-5, with 7 bases aligning to TRBD1. The CDR3 covers 12 residues. Germline values: CDR1 DFQATT, CDR2 SNEGSKA (reference sequence). V was clipped by 7 bases and J by 2 bases; unmatched bases: 2. CDR3 sequence (DNA): TGCAGTGTCCAGGGGGGCAATCAGCCCCAGCATTTT. Protein: CSVQGGNQPQHF.

This clonotype was recorded at least ten times. This chain uses TRBV7-9 with TRBJ2-2; TRBD1 might be the D (5 bases). CDR1 and CDR2 from the germline V gene are SEHNR and FQNEAQ (reference sequence). Trimming stripped 4 bases from V and 0 bases from J, with 12 bases between. The CDR3 covers 16 residues. Written as DNA, the CDR3 is TGTGCCAGCAGCTACGGTCAGGGCACGAACACCGGGGAGCTGTTTTTT. Its translation is CASSYGQGTNTGELFF.

In this sample, this clonotype turned up a few times. Germline and junction disagree at one end, which may indicate a read error. The CDR3 coding sequence is TGCAGTGCTCGAGAGACAGGTCTCGTGTCTGAAGCTTTCTTT. Translating it yields CSARETGLVSEAFF. The chain has TRBV20-1 and TRBJ1-1; weak D call: TRBD1 (6 bases). The germline gives CDR1 DFQATT, CDR2 SNEGSKA (reference sequence). The length of the CDR3 is 14 residues.